These 17 T cell receptor beta chains were sequenced from one sample in a study of cytomegalovirus exposure and HLA in healthy donors. The PCR had 60 Vbeta and 13 Jbeta primers. Libraries were prepared by immunoSEQ multiplex PCR; TCRdb keeps only in-frame clonotypes and omits some of them. The table records around 200,000 clones, about 89% of them present only once. The sequencing input was PBMCs. The origin of the receptors is a woman aged 18-30 years in good health and CMV-seronegative.

This clone appeared once. CDR3 residues: CATSGQSTYEQYF. The DNA of the CDR3 is TGTGCCACCTCCGGACAATCGACCTACGAGCAGTACTTC. The chain links TRBV18 to TRBJ2-7; D may be TRBD1 (5 bases). V lost 10 bases to trimming and J lost 2 bases, with 15 bases between them. This CDR3 region has 13 residues. Germline values: CDR1 KGHSH, CDR2 LQKENI.

V and J are TRBV23-1 and TRBJ2-6; 10 nucleotides line up with TRBD1. TRBV23-1 has ORF status, its function being uncertain. The CDR3 contains 21 residues. The V gene end was trimmed by 0 bases and the J gene end by 4 bases; junction bases not matched to a gene: 15. The CDR3 loop reads CASSQSELADRGSTGANVLTF. In DNA form, the CDR3 reads TGCGCCAGCAGTCAATCGGAATTAGCGGACAGGGGGAGCACAGGGGCCAACGTCCTGACTTTC.

The rearrangement uses TRBV11-2 and TRBJ2-7; 11 bases align to TRBD2. Germline CDR1 SGHAT, CDR2 FQNNGV. The CDR3 contains 14 residues. Trimming removed 6 bases from V and 5 bases from J; junction bases left unmatched: 6. CDR3 sequence: CASRQLAGVHEQYF. CDR3 DNA sequence: TGTGCCAGCAGACAACTAGCGGGAGTACACGAGCAGTACTTC.

Here the CDR3 reads CASSLASGNTGELFF. Written as DNA, the CDR3 is TGTGCCAGCAGCTTAGCAAGCGGGAACACCGGGGAGCTGTTTTTT. The rearrangement uses TRBV13 and TRBJ2-2; D possibly corresponds to TRBD2 (5 bases). CDR3 length: 15 amino acids. With 1 base removed from V and 1 base from J, the gap between germline ends came to 7 bases. Germline-derived CDR1 and CDR2 are PRHDT and FYEKMQ (reference sequence).

The gene calls are TRBV6-5 and TRBJ1-3; TRBD1 might be the D (5 bases). V gave up 5 bases and J gave up 0 bases, with 8 bases separating them. Germline V gene sequence: CDR1 MNHEY, CDR2 SVGAGI. This CDR3 spans 14 amino acids. The CDR3 here is CASSRGFSGNTIYF. For the CDR3, the DNA is TGTGCCAGCAGTAGGGGCTTCTCTGGAAACACCATATATTTT.

This clone was counted a single time. The chain has TRBV27 and TRBJ1-5; D unclear. Trimming cost V 5 bases and J 0 bases, with 8 bases left between them. The CDR3 loop spans 14 amino acids. The germline CDR1 and CDR2 sequences are MNHEY and SMNVEV (reference sequence). This CDR3 is CASSTLISNQPQHF. Written as DNA, the CDR3 is TGTGCCAGCAGTACCCTAATTAGCAATCAGCCCCAGCATTTT.

The CDR3 region has the DNA TGTGCCTGGTCCCGCCCCGGGGGCTACACCTTC. Translated: CAWSRPGGYTF. This chain uses TRBV30 with TRBJ1-2; no clear D. The V gene's germline CDR1 is GTSNPN and CDR2 SVGIG (reference sequence). This CDR3 is built from 11 residues. V lost 5 bases and J lost 8, with 12 bases in between.

A single count supports this clone. This chain connects TRBV25-1 to TRBJ1-1; maybe TRBD1 (6 bases). Trimming shortened V by 6 bases and J by 11 bases, and 10 bases separated the two germline ends. CDR3 size: 10 residues. CDR1 is MGHDK, CDR2 SYGVNS, per germline. The CDR3 DNA reads TGTGCCAGCAGAGGGCAGGGGGCTTTCTTT. It is translated as CASRGQGAFF.

V is TRBV5-4 and J is TRBJ1-4, with 10 nucleotides matching TRBD1. After removal of 4 bases from V and 2 bases from J, the junction contained 2 bases not matched to a gene. This CDR3 contains 15 residues. Germline V CDR1 and CDR2: SGHNT, YYREEE (reference sequence). The CDR3 region has the DNA TGTGCCAGCAGCAGACAGGGGGCGACTAATGAAAAACTGTTTTTT. It is translated as CASSRQGATNEKLFF.

The gene calls are TRBV30 and TRBJ2-7; 8 nucleotides align to TRBD1. The CDR3 covers 11 residues. Germline values: CDR1 GTSNPN, CDR2 SVGIG (reference sequence). Trimming took 7 bases from V and 3 from J; bases not matched to a gene: 2. CDR3 sequence reads: CASGTGYEQYF. CDR3 bases: TGTGCCTCCGGGACAGGCTACGAGCAGTACTTC.

The chain joins TRBV27 to TRBJ2-1; 7 positions match TRBD2. The germline V gene has CDR1 MNHEY and CDR2 SMNVEV (reference sequence). V dropped 4 bases and J dropped 5; count of bases not matched to a gene: 5. CDR3 size: 14 residues. DNA of the CDR3: TGTGCCAGCAGTTATGAGCGGGGTAACAATGAGCAGTTCTTC. It is translated as CASSYERGNNEQFF.

The chain combines TRBV7-8 with TRBJ1-1; perhaps TRBD1 as D (5 bases). Germline V lookup: CDR1 SGHVS, CDR2 FQNEAQ. Deletions cut 2 bases from V and 3 bases from J, with 10 bases between. The CDR3 is made up of 14 amino acids. The CDR3 bases are TGTGCCAGCAGCTTACGATTGACAGACACTGAAGCTTTCTTT. Translation gives CASSLRLTDTEAFF.

The V and J genes are TRBV7-2 and TRBJ2-7; possible D gene TRBD2, 6 bases. This CDR3 contains 12 residues. Germline V gene data show CDR1 as SGHTA and CDR2 as FQGNSA. V lost 4 bases, J lost 9 bases, and 13 bases lay in between. The CDR3 sequence is CASSSGGEGQYF. The CDR3 bases are TGTGCCAGCAGCTCCGGGGGAGAGGGGCAGTACTTC. Looking up the rest from reference TRBV7-2 and TRBJ2-7 gives the full variable domain: GAGVSQSPSNKVTEKGKDVELRCDPISGHTALYWYRQSLGQGLEFLIYFQGNSAPDKSGLPSDRFSAERTGGSVSTLTIQRTQQEDSAVYLCASSSGGEGQYFGPGTRLTVT.

The chain has TRBV29-1 and TRBJ2-1, with 16 bases lining up with TRBD2. CDR3 size: 17 residues. Germline lookup yields CDR1 SQVTM and CDR2 ANQGSEA. V lost 4 bases to trimming and J lost 0 bases; unmatched junction nucleotides: 3. For the CDR3, the DNA is TGCAGCGTTGTGGGACTAGCGGGAGGGCGCTCCTACAATGAGCAGTTCTTC. Amino acids: CSVVGLAGGRSYNEQFF.

The chain links TRBV5-4 to TRBJ2-3, with 8 bases that match TRBD1. Germline-derived CDR1 and CDR2 are SGHNT and YYREEE (reference sequence). The ends lost 1 base at V and 3 bases at J; junction bases unmatched: 7. The CDR3 sequence is 16 residues long. CDR3: CASSLRTGLNTDTQYF. DNA of the CDR3: TGTGCCAGCAGCTTGCGGACAGGGTTGAATACAGATACGCAGTATTTT.

The chain combines TRBV6-6 with TRBJ2-1, with D tentatively TRBD2 (5 bases). The length of the CDR3 is 16 residues. The ends were cut back, 7 bases at V and 8 bases at J, with 24 bases in the middle. Germline CDR1 reads MNHNY; CDR2 reads SVGAGI (reference sequence). CDR3 bases: TGTGCCAGCACCCGGGATTTCCGGGCTAGGATCCATGAGCAGTTCTTC. Amino acids: CASTRDFRARIHEQFF.

V is TRBV5-4 and J is TRBJ1-1; a possible D gene is TRBD1 (6 bases). Germline V CDR1 and CDR2: SGHNT, YYREEE (reference sequence). The length of the CDR3 is 16 residues. Between the trimmed V and J ends, which lost 0 bases and 1 base, there was a span of 13 bases. As DNA, the CDR3 is TGTGCCAGCAGCTTGGAGGTATCAGGGGCGAACACTGAAGCTTTCTTT. This encodes CASSLEVSGANTEAFF.